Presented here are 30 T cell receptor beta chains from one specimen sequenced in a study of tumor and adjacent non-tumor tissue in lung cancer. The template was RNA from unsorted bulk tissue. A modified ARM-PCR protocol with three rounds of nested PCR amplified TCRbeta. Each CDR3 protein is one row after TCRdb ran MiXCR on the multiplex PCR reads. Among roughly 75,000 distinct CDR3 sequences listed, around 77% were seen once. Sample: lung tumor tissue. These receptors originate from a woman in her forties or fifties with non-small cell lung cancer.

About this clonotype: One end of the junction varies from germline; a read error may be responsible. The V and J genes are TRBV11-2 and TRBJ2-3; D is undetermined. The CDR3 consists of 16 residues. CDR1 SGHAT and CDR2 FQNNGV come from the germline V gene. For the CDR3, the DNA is TGTGCCAACAGCCCGGCGAGTTACCCGCTTCCAGATACGCAGTATTTT. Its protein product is CANSPASYPLPDTQYF.

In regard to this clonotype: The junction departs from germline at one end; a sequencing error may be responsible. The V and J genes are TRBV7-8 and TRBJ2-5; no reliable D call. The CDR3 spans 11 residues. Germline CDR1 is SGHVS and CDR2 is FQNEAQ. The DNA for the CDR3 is TGTGCCAACAGCCTGACGGAGACTCAGTACTTC. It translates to CANSLTETQYF.

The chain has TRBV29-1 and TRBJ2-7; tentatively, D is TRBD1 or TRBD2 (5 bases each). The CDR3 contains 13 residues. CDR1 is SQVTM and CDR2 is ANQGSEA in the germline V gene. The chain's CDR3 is CNVSRDPTYEQYF. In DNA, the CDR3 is TGCAATGTTTCCAGGGACCCCACCTACGAGCAGTACTTC.

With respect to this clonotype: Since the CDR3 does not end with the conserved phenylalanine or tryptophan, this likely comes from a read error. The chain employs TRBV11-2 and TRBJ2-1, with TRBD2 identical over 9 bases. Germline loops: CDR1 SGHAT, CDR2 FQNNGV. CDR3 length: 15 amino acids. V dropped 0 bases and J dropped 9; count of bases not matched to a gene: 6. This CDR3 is CASSLEASGKTEQFY. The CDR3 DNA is TGTGCCAGCAGCTTAGAAGCTAGCGGGAAGACTGAGCAGTTCTAC.

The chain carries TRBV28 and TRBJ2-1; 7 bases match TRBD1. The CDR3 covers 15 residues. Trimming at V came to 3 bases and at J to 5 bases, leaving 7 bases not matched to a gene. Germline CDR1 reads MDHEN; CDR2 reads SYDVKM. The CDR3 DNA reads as TGTGCCAGCAGTTTCTTAAGGACAGGCCACAATGAGCAGTTCTTC. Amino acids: CASSFLRTGHNEQFF.

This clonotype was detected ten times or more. The CDR3: CSARDWRNYNEQFF. The CDR3 DNA reads TGCAGTGCTAGAGATTGGCGGAACTACAATGAGCAGTTCTTC. V and J are TRBV20-1 and TRBJ2-1; D gene uncertain. Looked up from germline, CDR1 is DFQATT and CDR2 is SNEGSKA (reference sequence). V shed 0 bases and J shed 3 bases, with 9 bases lying between them. This CDR3 contains 14 residues.

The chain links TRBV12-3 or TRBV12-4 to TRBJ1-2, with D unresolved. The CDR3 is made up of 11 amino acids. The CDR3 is CVSSLGYGYTF. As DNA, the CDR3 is TGTGTCAGTAGTTTGGGCTATGGCTACACCTTC.

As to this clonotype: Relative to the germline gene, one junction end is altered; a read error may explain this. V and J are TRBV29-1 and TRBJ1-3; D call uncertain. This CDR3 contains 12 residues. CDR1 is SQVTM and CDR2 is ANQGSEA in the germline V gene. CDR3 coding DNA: TGCGGCGTTGCGAACTCTGGAAACACCATATATTTT. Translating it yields CGVANSGNTIYF.

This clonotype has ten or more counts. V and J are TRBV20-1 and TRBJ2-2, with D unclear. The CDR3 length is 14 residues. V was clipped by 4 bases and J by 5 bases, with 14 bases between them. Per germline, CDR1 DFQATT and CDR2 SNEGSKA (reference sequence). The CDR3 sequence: CSANFVEGTGELFF. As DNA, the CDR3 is TGCAGTGCTAATTTCGTCGAAGGAACCGGGGAGCTGTTTTTT.

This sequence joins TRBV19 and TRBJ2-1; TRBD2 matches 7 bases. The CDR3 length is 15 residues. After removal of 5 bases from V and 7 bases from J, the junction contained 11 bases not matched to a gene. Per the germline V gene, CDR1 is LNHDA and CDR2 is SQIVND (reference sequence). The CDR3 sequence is CASSLLAGEGNEQFF. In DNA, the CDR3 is TGTGCCAGTAGTCTTCTCGCGGGAGAAGGGAATGAGCAGTTCTTC.

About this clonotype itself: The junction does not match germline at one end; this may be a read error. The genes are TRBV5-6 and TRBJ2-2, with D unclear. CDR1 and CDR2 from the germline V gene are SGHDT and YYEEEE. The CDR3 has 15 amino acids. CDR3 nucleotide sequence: TGTGCCAGCGGCTTGGGTCTTTCGCAGCTAGGGAAGCTTTTTTTT. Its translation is CASGLGLSQLGKLFF.

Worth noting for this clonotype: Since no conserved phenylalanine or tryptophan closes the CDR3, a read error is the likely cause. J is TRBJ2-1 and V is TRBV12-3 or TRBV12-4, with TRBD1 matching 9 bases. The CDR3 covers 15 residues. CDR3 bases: TGTGCCAGCGGTTCCACGGGACAGGGATCTAATGTGCAGTTCCTC. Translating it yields CASGSTGQGSNVQFL.

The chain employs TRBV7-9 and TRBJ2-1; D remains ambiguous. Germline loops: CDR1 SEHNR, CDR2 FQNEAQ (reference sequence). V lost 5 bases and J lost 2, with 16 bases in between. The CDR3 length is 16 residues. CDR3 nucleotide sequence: TGTGCCAGCAGCCCAGCACCCATCCACCCCTACAATGAGCAGTTCTTC. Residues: CASSPAPIHPYNEQFF.

Here the CDR3 reads CSVPLGHLIWELFF. The CDR3 nucleotides read TGCAGCGTCCCCTTGGGCCACTTAATCTGGGAGCTGTTTTTT. This chain joins TRBV29-1 and TRBJ2-2; D is ambiguous. Trimming took off 6 bases at V and 9 bases at J, with 20 bases between the two ends. CDR3 length: 14 residues. Germline assignment: CDR1 SQVTM and CDR2 ANQGSEA.

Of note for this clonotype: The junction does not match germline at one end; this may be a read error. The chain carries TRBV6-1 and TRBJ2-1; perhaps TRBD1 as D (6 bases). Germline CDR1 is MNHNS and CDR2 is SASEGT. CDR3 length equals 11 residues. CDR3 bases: TGTGTCAGCAGGACAGTCGATGAGCAGTTCTTC. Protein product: CVSRTVDEQFF.

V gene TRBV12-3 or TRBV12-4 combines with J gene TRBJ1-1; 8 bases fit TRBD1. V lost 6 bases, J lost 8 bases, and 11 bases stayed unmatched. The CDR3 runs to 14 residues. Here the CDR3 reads CASRQTGAATEAFF. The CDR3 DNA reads TGTGCCAGCAGACAGACAGGGGCGGCAACCGAAGCTTTCTTT.

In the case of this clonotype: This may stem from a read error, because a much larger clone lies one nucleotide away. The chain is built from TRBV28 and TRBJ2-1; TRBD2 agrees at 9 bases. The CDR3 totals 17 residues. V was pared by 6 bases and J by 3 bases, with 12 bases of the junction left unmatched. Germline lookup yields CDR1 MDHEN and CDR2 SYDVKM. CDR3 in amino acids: CASRTDTVTSGYNEQFF. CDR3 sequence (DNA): TGTGCCAGCAGGACGGACACCGTGACTAGCGGCTACAATGAGCAGTTCTTC.

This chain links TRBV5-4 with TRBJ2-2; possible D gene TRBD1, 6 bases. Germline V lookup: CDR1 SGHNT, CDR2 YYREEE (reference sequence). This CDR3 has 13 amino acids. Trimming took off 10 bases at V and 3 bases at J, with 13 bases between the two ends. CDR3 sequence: CAVQTGHTGELFF. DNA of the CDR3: TGTGCCGTACAGACAGGTCACACCGGGGAGCTGTTTTTT.

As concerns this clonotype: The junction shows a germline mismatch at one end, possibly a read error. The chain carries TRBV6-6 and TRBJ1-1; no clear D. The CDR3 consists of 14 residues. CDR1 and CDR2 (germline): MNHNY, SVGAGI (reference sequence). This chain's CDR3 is CGSSPETANTEAFF. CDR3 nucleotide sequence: TGTGGCAGCAGCCCCGAGACGGCTAACACTGAAGCTTTCTTT.

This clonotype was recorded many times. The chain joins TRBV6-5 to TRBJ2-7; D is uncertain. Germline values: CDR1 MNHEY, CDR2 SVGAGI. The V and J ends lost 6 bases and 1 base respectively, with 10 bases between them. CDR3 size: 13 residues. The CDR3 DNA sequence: TGTGCCAGCAGCCGACTGAATTCCTACGAGCAGTACTTC. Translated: CASSRLNSYEQYF.

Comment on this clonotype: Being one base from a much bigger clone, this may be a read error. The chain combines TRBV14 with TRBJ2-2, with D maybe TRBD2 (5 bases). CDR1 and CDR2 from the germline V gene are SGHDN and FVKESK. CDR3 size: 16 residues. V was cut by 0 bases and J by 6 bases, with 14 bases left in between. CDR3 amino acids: CASSQDRLAPSGELFF. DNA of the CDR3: TGTGCCAGCAGCCAAGATCGGCTAGCTCCCTCCGGGGAGCTGTTTTTT.

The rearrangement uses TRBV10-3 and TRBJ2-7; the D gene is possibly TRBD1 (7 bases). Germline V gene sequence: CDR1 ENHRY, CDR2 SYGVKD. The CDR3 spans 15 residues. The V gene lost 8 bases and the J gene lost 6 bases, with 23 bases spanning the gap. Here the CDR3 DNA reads TGTGCCATCGACGGAGCGAGACAGGGAGGTTGCGAGCAGTACTTC. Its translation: CAIDGARQGGCEQYF.

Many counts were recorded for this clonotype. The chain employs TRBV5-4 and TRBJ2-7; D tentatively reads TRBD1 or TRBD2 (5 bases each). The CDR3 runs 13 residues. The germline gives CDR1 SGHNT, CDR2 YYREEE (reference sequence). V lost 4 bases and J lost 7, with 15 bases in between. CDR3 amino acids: CASSLGTSGEQYF. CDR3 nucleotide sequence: TGTGCCAGCAGCCTTGGGACCTCCGGGGAGCAGTACTTC.

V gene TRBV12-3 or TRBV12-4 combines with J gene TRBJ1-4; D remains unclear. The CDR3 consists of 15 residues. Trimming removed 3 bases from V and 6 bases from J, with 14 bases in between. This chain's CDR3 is CASSFPAGSYEKLFF. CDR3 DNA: TGTGCCAGCAGTTTTCCCGCAGGAAGTTATGAAAAACTGTTTTTT.

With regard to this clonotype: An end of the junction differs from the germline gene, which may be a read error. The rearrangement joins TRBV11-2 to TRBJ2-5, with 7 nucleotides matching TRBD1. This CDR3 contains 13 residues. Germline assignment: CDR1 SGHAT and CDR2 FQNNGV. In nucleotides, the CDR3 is TGTGCTAGCAGCCGACAGGGTTGGAAGACCCAATACTTC. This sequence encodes CASSRQGWKTQYF.

CDR3: CASSESIPLTPHF. DNA for the CDR3: TGCGCCAGCAGTGAGTCGATCCCCCTGACCCCACATTTT. The V call is TRBV10-2, the J call TRBJ1-5, with D unclear. CDR3 size: 13 residues. Trimming stripped 0 bases from V and 16 bases from J, with 16 bases between. Germline CDR1 WSHSY, CDR2 SAAADI.

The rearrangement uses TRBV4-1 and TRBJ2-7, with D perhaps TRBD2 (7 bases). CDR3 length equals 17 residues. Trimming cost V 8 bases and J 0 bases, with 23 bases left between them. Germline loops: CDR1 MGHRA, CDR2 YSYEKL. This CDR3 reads CASGTGLGGRSSYEQYF. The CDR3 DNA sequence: TGCGCCAGCGGCACCGGACTAGGGGGTCGGAGCTCCTACGAGCAGTACTTC.

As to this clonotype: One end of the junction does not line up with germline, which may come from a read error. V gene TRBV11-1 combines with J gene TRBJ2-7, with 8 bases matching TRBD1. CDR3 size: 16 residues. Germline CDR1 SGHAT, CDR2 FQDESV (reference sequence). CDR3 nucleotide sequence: TGTGCCGGCAGCTATTCCAGGGGGCAGCGAGAGGCCAAGCAGTACTTC. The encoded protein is CAGSYSRGQREAKQYF.

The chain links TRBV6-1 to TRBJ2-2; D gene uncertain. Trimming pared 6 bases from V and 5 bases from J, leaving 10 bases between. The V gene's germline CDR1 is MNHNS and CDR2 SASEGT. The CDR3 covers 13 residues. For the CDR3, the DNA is TGTGCCAGCAGGATAGTGGGAACCGGGGAGCTGTTTTTT. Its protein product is CASRIVGTGELFF.

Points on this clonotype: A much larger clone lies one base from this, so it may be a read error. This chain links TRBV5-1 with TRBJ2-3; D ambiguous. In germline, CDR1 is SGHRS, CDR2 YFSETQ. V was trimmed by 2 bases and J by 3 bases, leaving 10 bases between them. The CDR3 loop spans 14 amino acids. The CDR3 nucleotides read TGCGCCAGCAGCTTAGAGCGACCGACAGATACGCAGTATTTT. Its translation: CASSLERPTDTQYF.